These 12 T cell receptor beta chains originate from one sample sequenced in a study of T cell responses to AZD1222 COVID-19 vaccine. Here immunoSEQ multiplex PCR was the method, and the copy in TCRdb shows in-frame clones only, minus some. The sample records about 150,000 clones, under 95% being singletons. The source was peripheral blood, collected on day 0 of AZD1222 vaccination. These receptors originate from an adult in good health.

The chain employs TRBV12-5 and TRBJ1-3; D uncertain. Trimming shortened V by 3 bases and J by 1 base, and 7 bases separated the two germline ends. The germline gives CDR1 LGHNT, CDR2 FRNRAP. This CDR3 has 14 amino acids. This CDR3 reads CASGFGVSGNTIYF. The DNA of the CDR3 is TGTGCTAGTGGTTTTGGGGTTTCTGGAAACACCATATATTTT.

The chain uses TRBV30 and TRBJ2-1, with 9 bases fitting TRBD2. In germline, CDR1 is GTSNPN, CDR2 SVGIG (reference sequence). This CDR3 has 14 residues. Trimming took 1 base from V and 3 from J; bases not matched to a gene: 1. In nucleotides, the CDR3 is TGTGCCTGGAGTGGCGGGGGGGACTACAATGAGCAGTTCTTC. Residues: CAWSGGGDYNEQFF.

V usage is TRBV4-2 and J usage is TRBJ1-2; D not certain. The CDR3 is 14 residues long. Germline lookup yields CDR1 LGHNA and CDR2 YNFKEQ. V gave up 3 bases and J gave up 2 bases, with 10 bases separating them. CDR3 sequence (DNA): TGTGCCAGCAGCCATTTTACAGACAACTATGGCTACACCTTC. Translated, it gives CASSHFTDNYGYTF.

V is TRBV6-5 and J is TRBJ1-2; TRBD1 is a possible D gene (6 bases). Trimming stripped 6 bases from V and 8 bases from J, with 22 bases between. Germline V gene lookup returns CDR1 MNHEY and CDR2 SVGAGI. The CDR3 is 15 residues long. CDR3 coding DNA: TGTGCCAGCAGAAACTCCGGGACAAATAAGGGCGGCTACACCTTC. Encoded protein: CASRNSGTNKGGYTF.

The count of this clone is one. V is TRBV5-1 and J is TRBJ1-4, with D perhaps matching TRBD1 (5 bases). The CDR3 consists of 15 residues. V was pared by 0 bases and J by 6 bases, with 12 bases between. The germline CDR1 and CDR2 sequences are SGHRS and YFSETQ. The CDR3 bases are TGCGCCAGCAGCTTGGATGGCAGGGAGGATGAAAAACTGTTTTTT. Protein sequence: CASSLDGREDEKLFF.

The chain links TRBV5-6 to TRBJ1-5; TRBD1 might be the D (5 bases). The CDR3 contains 15 residues. Trimming left V 4 bases short and J 0 bases short, with 11 bases between. CDR1 is SGHDT and CDR2 is YYEEEE in the germline V gene. The CDR3 spells CASSRGITSNQPQHF. The CDR3 DNA follows: TGTGCCAGCAGCCGGGGGATTACTAGCAATCAGCCCCAGCATTTT.

This chain joins TRBV28 and TRBJ1-6; 9 bases agree with TRBD1. J gave up 9 bases and V 6 bases, and 3 bases lay outside the gene matches. The germline V gene has CDR1 MDHEN and CDR2 SYDVKM. The CDR3 totals 13 residues. Here the CDR3 DNA reads TGTGCCAGCAGCACAGGGGGCGGTTCACCCCTCCACTTT. Its translation: CASSTGGGSPLHF.

The V call is TRBV3-1 (or the pseudogene TRBV3-2), the J call TRBJ1-3, with D unclear. Germline V lookup: CDR1 LGHDT, CDR2 YNNKEL (reference sequence). With 1 base removed from V and 4 bases from J, the gap between germline ends came to 2 bases. The CDR3 runs 12 residues. The CDR3 region has the DNA TGTGCCAGCAGCCAAGTGGGAAACACCATATATTTT. Translated, it gives CASSQVGNTIYF.

V usage is TRBV6-1 and J usage is TRBJ1-6; TRBD1 might be the D (5 bases). V gave up 2 bases and J gave up 10 bases, with 15 bases separating them. The CDR3 runs to 15 residues. Germline CDR1 is MNHNS and CDR2 is SASEGT. The CDR3 loop reads CASSEKTVMGSPLHF. Here the CDR3 DNA reads TGTGCCAGCAGTGAAAAGACAGTCATGGGATCACCCCTCCACTTT.

The chain joins TRBV30 to TRBJ1-5, with unresolved D. Germline V gene data show CDR1 as GTSNPN and CDR2 as SVGIG (reference sequence). Trimming stripped 1 base from V and 5 bases from J, with 9 bases between. The CDR3 totals 13 residues. This CDR3 is CAWSAGPDQPQHF. CDR3 nucleotide sequence: TGTGCCTGGAGTGCAGGTCCGGATCAGCCCCAGCATTTT.

The chain employs TRBV29-1 and TRBJ1-2; D uncertain. Germline V gives CDR1 SQVTM, CDR2 ANQGSEA. Trimming pared 3 bases from V and 4 bases from J, leaving 12 bases between. The CDR3 spans 13 residues. CDR3 coding DNA: TGCAGCGTTGAGGGATTGGCATCCTATGGCTACACCTTC. It specifies CSVEGLASYGYTF.

The V and J genes are TRBV7-2 and TRBJ2-7; D remains unclear. V was trimmed by 5 bases and J by 6 bases, leaving 14 bases between them. This CDR3 has 13 amino acids. Germline CDR1 reads SGHTA; CDR2 reads FQGNSA. CDR3 region: CASSLDLFGEQYF. CDR3 DNA: TGTGCCAGCAGCCTAGACCTGTTCGGCGAGCAGTACTTC.